Listed below are T cell receptor beta chains from one sample, sequenced in a study of Ad26.COV2.S vaccination and SARS-CoV-2 variants. Some clones are missing from TCRdb's copy, which holds only in-frame ones; the method was immunoSEQ multiplex PCR. The table includes roughly 700,000 clones, roughly nine tenths detected once. The material sequenced was peripheral blood, taken in a trial of Ad26.COV2.S vaccine versus placebo. Source of these receptors: a person aged 18-65 years who received the Ad26.COV2.S COVID-19 vaccine or a placebo. Each CDR3 is given with its conserved first and last residue. The D gene is left open where the match is weak. Not every row has a clone size; where given, it reads once, few, many or a size class.

abundance	len	v_gene	j_gene	d_gene	CDR3nt	CDR3aa
few	15	TRBV5-8	TRBJ2-7	.	TGTGCCAGCAGCCGCCGGGATCTCGCCTCCTACGAGCAGTACTTC	CASSRRDLASYEQYF
.	14	TRBV12-5	TRBJ2-2	.	TGTGCTAGTGGTTTACAGGGGAACACCGGGGAGCTGTTTTTT	CASGLQGNTGELFF
.	15	TRBV6-1	TRBJ2-4	.	TGTGCCAGCAGTGAAGCCCCCGACCAGTCCAACATTCAGTACTTC	CASSEAPDQSNIQYF
.	12	TRBV11-2	TRBJ1-1	.	TGTGCCAGCAGCTTAGAGAGGTCCGTGGCTTTCTTT	CASSLERSVAFF
.	14	TRBV5-8	TRBJ2-7	.	TGTGCCAGCAGGCTACTGGGGGGCATCGACGAGCAGTACTTC	CASRLLGGIDEQYF
.	14	TRBV10-1	TRBJ2-5	.	TGCGCCAGCAGTGACCGGGACAACCAAGAGACCCAGTACTTC	CASSDRDNQETQYF
.	16	TRBV14	TRBJ1-1	TRBD1	TGTGCCAGCAGCCAAGACAGGGGGCGAGTGAACACTGAAGCTTTCTTT	CASSQDRGRVNTEAFF
.	15	TRBV6-5	TRBJ1-2	.	TGTGCCAGCAGTTACTCGTCCATGGGCAGAGGCGACTACACCTTC	CASSYSSMGRGDYTF
.	11	TRBV25-1	TRBJ2-7	.	TGTGCCAGCAGTGAAGGGTACGAGCAGTACTTC	CASSEGYEQYF
.	16	TRBV5-5	TRBJ2-4	.	TGTGCCAGCAGCCCTCACGGCCAATTAGCCAAAAACATTCAGTACTTC	CASSPHGQLAKNIQYF
.	16	TRBV5-1	TRBJ2-5	.	TGCGCCAGCAGCTTGTCGCCGGGAGCCCCCCAAGAGACCCAGTACTTC	CASSLSPGAPQETQYF
.	16	TRBV4-1	TRBJ1-1	.	TGCGCCAGCAGCCAATCACCCGCGACAGCGGACACTGAAGCTTTCTTT	CASSQSPATADTEAFF
once	14	TRBV5-1	TRBJ1-4	.	TGCGCCAGCAGTTCAGGGACTCTTAATGAAAAACTGTTTTTT	CASSSGTLNEKLFF
.	15	TRBV27	TRBJ1-4	.	TGTGCCAGCAGTCGACAGCCCCCAACTAATGAAAAACTGTTTTTT	CASSRQPPTNEKLFF
.	13	TRBV18	TRBJ1-4	.	TGTGCCAGCTCACCACACGCTAATGAAAAACTGTTTTTT	CASSPHANEKLFF
.	13	TRBV10-3	TRBJ2-7	.	TGTGCCATCAGTGAGTTGGAGTCCTACGAGCAGTACTTC	CAISELESYEQYF
.	15	TRBV30	TRBJ1-1	TRBD1	TGTGCCTGGAGTACACCCCTCCGGGACAGGGAGGGAGCTTTCTTT	CAWSTPLRDREGAFF
once	16	TRBV29-1	TRBJ1-2	TRBD1	TGCAGCGTTGGTACAGGGGCCATAAATAATAACTATGGCTACACCTTC	CSVGTGAINNNYGYTF
.	15	TRBV15	TRBJ2-7	.	TGTGCCACCAGCAGAGTTGGAGGATTTAGCTACGAGCAGTACTTC	CATSRVGGFSYEQYF
.	13	TRBV6-6	TRBJ2-2	.	TGTGCCAGCAGAACTAGTGACACCGGGGAGCTGTTTTTT	CASRTSDTGELFF